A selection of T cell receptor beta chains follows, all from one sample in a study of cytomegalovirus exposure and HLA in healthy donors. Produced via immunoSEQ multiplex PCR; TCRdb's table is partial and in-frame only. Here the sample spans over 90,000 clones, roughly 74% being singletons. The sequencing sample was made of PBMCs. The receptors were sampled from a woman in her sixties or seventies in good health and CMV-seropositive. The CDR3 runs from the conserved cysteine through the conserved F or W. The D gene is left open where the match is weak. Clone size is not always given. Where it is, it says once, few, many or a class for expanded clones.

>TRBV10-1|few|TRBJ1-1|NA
CASRASHNTEAFF
TGCGCCAGCAGGGCCTCACATAACACTGAAGCTTTCTTT
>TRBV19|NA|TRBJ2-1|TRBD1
CASSSRQGSSYNEQFF
TGTGCCAGTAGTTCCCGACAGGGGAGCTCCTACAATGAGCAGTTCTTC
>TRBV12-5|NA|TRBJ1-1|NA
CASGSDTARAFF
TGTGCTAGTGGTTCCGACACGGCCCGAGCTTTCTTT
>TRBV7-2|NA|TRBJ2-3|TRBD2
CASSLDVAGGRTDTQYF
TGTGCCAGCAGCTTAGATGTAGCGGGGGGGCGGACAGATACGCAGTATTTT
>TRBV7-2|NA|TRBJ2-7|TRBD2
CASSLRRGGYEQYF
TGTGCCAGCAGCCTACGGCGGGGGGGCTACGAGCAGTACTTC
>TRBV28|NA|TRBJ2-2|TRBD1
CASIDGTVDTGELFF
TGTGCCAGTATTGACGGGACAGTCGACACCGGGGAGCTGTTTTTT
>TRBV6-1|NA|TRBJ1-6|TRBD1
CASSERWDSNSPLHF
TGTGCCAGCAGTGAAAGATGGGACAGCAATTCACCCCTCCACTTT
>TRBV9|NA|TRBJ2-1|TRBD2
CASSGSGLAGPSSYNEQFF
TGTGCCAGCAGCGGATCGGGACTAGCGGGACCTAGCTCCTACAATGAGCAGTTCTTC
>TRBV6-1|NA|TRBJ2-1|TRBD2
CASSEGAASGRDEQFF
TGTGCCAGCAGTGAAGGGGCGGCTAGCGGGAGAGATGAGCAGTTCTTC
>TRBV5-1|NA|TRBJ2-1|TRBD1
CASSLAGTGRDEQFF
TGCGCCAGCAGCTTGGCCGGGACAGGGCGGGATGAGCAGTTCTTC
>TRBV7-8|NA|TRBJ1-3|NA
CASSLIPASSGNTIYF
TGTGCCAGCAGCTTAATCCCCGCGTCCTCTGGAAACACCATATATTTT
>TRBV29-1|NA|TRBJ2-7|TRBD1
CSVADRGYEQYF
TGCAGCGTTGCGGACAGGGGGTACGAGCAGTACTTC
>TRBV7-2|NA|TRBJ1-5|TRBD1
CASSLSGTGGGNQPQHF
TGTGCCAGCAGCCTCTCCGGGACAGGGGGCGGCAATCAGCCCCAGCATTTT
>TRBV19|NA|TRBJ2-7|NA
CASSTRTASYEQYF
TGTGCCAGTAGTACCCGGACAGCATCCTACGAGCAGTACTTC
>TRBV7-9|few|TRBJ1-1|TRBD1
CASSIQGAAEAFF
TGTGCCAGCAGCATACAGGGGGCGGCTGAAGCTTTCTTT
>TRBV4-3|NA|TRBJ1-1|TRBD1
CASSQGQGRNEAFF
TGCGCCAGCAGCCAAGGACAGGGTCGGAATGAAGCTTTCTTT
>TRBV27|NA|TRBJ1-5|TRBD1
CASSPTWGTGSAQPQHF
TGTGCCAGCAGCCCAACGTGGGGGACAGGGAGCGCTCAGCCCCAGCATTTT
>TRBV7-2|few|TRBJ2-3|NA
CASELSIGGLSTDTQYF
TGTGCCAGCGAGCTTAGTATCGGGGGGCTTAGCACAGATACGCAGTATTTT
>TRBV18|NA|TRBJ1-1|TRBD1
CASSPGQMNTEAFF
TGTGCCAGCTCACCGGGACAGATGAACACTGAAGCTTTCTTT
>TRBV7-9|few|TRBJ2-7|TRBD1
CASSLVDGTGSYEQYF
TGTGCCAGCAGCTTAGTAGACGGGACAGGGTCCTACGAGCAGTACTTC
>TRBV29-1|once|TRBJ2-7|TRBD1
CSALKTGNEQYF
TGCAGCGCTCTAAAGACAGGGAACGAGCAGTACTTC
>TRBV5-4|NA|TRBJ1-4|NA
CASSLVPGINEKLFF
TGTGCCAGCAGCTTGGTACCGGGGATTAATGAAAAACTGTTTTTT
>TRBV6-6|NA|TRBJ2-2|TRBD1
CASSRGQGAVTGELFF
TGTGCCAGCAGCCGAGGACAGGGGGCAGTCACCGGGGAGCTGTTTTTT
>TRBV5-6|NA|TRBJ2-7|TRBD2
CASSPRLATAYEQYF
TGTGCCAGCAGCCCTAGACTAGCTACGGCCTACGAGCAGTACTTC
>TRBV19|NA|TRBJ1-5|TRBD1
CASEDRGPPEPQHF
TGTGCCAGTGAGGACAGGGGGCCACCGGAGCCCCAGCATTTT
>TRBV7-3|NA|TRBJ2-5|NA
CASSRQGVGETQYF
TGTGCCAGCAGCCGTCAAGGGGTTGGGGAGACCCAGTACTTC
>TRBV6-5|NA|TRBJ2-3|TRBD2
CASSRWEGLRDTQYF
TGTGCCAGCAGTCGCTGGGAGGGGCTGCGAGATACGCAGTATTTT
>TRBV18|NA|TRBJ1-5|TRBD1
CASSSDRGRQPQHF
TGTGCCAGCTCGTCTGACAGGGGTAGGCAGCCCCAGCATTTT
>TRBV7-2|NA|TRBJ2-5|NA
CASSSLTGSGLQETQYF
TGTGCCAGCAGCTCGTTGACTGGGAGCGGGCTCCAAGAGACCCAGTACTTC
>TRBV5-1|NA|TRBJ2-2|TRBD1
CASKRQGGNTGELFF
TGCGCCAGCAAACGACAGGGGGGGAACACCGGGGAGCTGTTTTTT
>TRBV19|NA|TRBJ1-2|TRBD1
CASSIGTGGFYGYTF
TGTGCCAGTAGTATAGGGACAGGGGGCTTCTATGGCTACACCTTC
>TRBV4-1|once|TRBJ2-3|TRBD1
CASSQGPGQELQSTQYF
TGCGCCAGCAGCCAAGGCCCGGGACAGGAGTTGCAGAGTACGCAGTATTTT
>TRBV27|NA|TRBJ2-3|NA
CASSSEGLTDTQYF
TGTGCCAGCAGTTCGGAGGGGTTGACAGATACGCAGTATTTT
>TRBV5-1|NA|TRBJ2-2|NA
CASSSPGAWRVRTGELFF
TGCGCCAGCAGCAGCCCCGGTGCATGGAGGGTCCGGACCGGGGAGCTGTTTTTT
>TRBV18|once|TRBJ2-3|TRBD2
CASSPTSGDTDTQYF
TGTGCCAGCTCACCCACTAGCGGAGACACAGATACGCAGTATTTT